Each of the 2 T cell receptor beta chains below was sequenced from the same sample in a study of CD8 T cells in ankylosing spondylitis. Study conclusions and caveats: Made up of 7 to 9 highly homologous variants, a TCR beta motif appeared characteristic of ankylosing spondylitis blood.

MiXCR, run by TCRdb on the 5' RACE reads, gives a single entry per CDR3 protein. The repertoire holds fewer than 550,000 distinct CDR3 sequences, with under 5.5% as singletons. These receptors have no known antigen. The sequenced material came from blood, either unsorted or a sorted T cell fraction (not recorded which). These receptors all stem from a male donor with ankylosing spondylitis.

This clonotype was counted ten times or more. V and J are TRBV24-1 and TRBJ2-5; TRBD2 matches 11 bases. Germline V lookup: CDR1 KGHDR, CDR2 SFDVKD. The CDR3 runs 15 residues. The V segment lost 6 bases and the J segment 5 bases; nucleotides outside the gene matches: 7. In DNA, the CDR3 is TGTGCCACCAGTACTCCACTAGCGGGGGAGGAGACCCAGTACTTC. Encoded protein: CATSTPLAGEETQYF.

The sample holds many counts of this clonotype. The J gene is TRBJ1-1, the V gene TRBV7-2; D not resolved. V was clipped by 1 base and J by 7 bases, with 13 bases between them. The germline V gene has CDR1 SGHTA and CDR2 FQGNSA. CDR3 size: 14 residues. CDR3 in amino acids: CASSLGAPANEAFF. CDR3 DNA: TGTGCCAGCAGCTTAGGTGCCCCGGCTAATGAAGCTTTCTTT.